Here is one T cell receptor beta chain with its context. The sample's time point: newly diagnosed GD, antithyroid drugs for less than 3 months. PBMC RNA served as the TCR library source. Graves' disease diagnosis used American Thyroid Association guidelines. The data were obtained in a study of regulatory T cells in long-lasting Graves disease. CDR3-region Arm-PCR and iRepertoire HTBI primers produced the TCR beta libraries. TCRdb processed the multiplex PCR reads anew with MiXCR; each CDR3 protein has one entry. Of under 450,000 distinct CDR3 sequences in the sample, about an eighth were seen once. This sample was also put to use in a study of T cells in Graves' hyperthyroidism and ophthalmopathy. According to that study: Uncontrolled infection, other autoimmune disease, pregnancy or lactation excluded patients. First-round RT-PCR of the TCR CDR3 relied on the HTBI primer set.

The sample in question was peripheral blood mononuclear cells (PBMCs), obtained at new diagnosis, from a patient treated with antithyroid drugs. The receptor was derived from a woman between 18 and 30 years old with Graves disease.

CDR3 region: CASSRRASPGLAGGGKNTGELFF. Written as DNA, the CDR3 is TGTGCCAGCAGCCGGAGGGCAAGCCCCGGACTAGCGGGAGGTGGGAAGAACACCGGGGAGCTGTTTTTT. This chain joins TRBV5-5 and TRBJ2-2; 14 bases agree with TRBD2. The CDR3 is 23 amino acids. Trimming at V came to 4 bases and at J to 1 base, leaving 21 bases not matched to a gene. CDR1 is SGHKS and CDR2 is YYEKEE in the germline V gene (reference sequence).